This T cell receptor (beta chain) originates from a study of CD8 T cells in Susac syndrome. With random hexamers, reverse transcription was performed on roughly 0.5 to 1 ug of RNA. By means of immunoSEQ multiplex PCR, TCR beta CDR3 spanning 54 Vbeta and 13 Jbeta underwent amplification. TCRdb used MiXCR to reprocess the immunoSEQ multiplex PCR reads, holding one entry per CDR3 protein. This sample has more than 85,000 distinct CDR3 sequences; 90% to 96% occur once, and the top ten carry approximately 0.092%. CD8+ and CD4+ blood T cells underwent TCR beta sequencing. The control group consisted of healthy donors matched for age and sex. The TEMRA cells underwent FACS enrichment, while the CD8+ and CD4+ T cells underwent negative isolation. V lost 3 bases and J 2 bases, leaving 7 bases between the germline ends. Per germline, CDR1 KGHDR and CDR2 SFDVKD. The CDR3 spans 13 residues.

Source material: CD4+ T cells from PBMCs. This rearrangement joins TRBV24-1 to TRBJ2-7, with unresolved D. The TCR sequence derives from a human donor in good health. The CDR3 region has the DNA TGTGCCACCAGTGATAAACAGACCTACGAGCAGTACTTC. Translation gives CATSDKQTYEQYF.